A selection of T cell receptor beta chains follows, all from one sample in a study of T cell responses to AZD1222 COVID-19 vaccine. Data came from immunoSEQ multiplex PCR; TCRdb stores just in-frame clones and leaves some out. The data contain approximately 130,000 clones, 84% of them seen just once; the ten biggest clones take up about 25%. The sequencing here drew on peripheral blood, taken 28 days after the second AZD1222 dose. The receptors originated from an adult who received the AZD1222 COVID-19 vaccine. Both conserved end residues are part of each CDR3. The D gene is left open where the match is weak. Not all rows give a size; the values are once, few, many and, for expanded clones, a class.

v_call: TRBV10-3; j_call: TRBJ1-6; d_call: TRBD1; clone_size: -; cdr3_nt: TGTGCCATCAGTGAGGGGGACAGCGATAATTCACCCCTCCACTTT; cdr3_aa: CAISEGDSDNSPLHF
v_call: TRBV28; j_call: TRBJ1-2; d_call: TRBD1; clone_size: -; cdr3_nt: TGTGCCACCCGGGACAGGGGGCCGGGTGGCTATGGCTACACCTTC; cdr3_aa: CATRDRGPGGYGYTF
v_call: TRBV20-1; j_call: TRBJ1-4; d_call: -; clone_size: -; cdr3_nt: TGCAGTGCTACCAACCAAGGAAAACTGTTTTTT; cdr3_aa: CSATNQGKLFF
v_call: TRBV6-2/TRBV6-3; j_call: TRBJ2-7; d_call: -; clone_size: -; cdr3_nt: TGTGCCAGCAGTTACTCGGAAGGGTACGAGCAGTACTTC; cdr3_aa: CASSYSEGYEQYF
v_call: TRBV24-1; j_call: TRBJ2-1; d_call: TRBD2; clone_size: -; cdr3_nt: TGTGCCACCAGTGATTCGCGGGGGGAAATCAATGAGCAGTTCTTC; cdr3_aa: CATSDSRGEINEQFF
v_call: TRBV2; j_call: TRBJ2-2; d_call: TRBD1; clone_size: -; cdr3_nt: TGTGCCAGCAGGACAGGGTCAAGACGTAACACCGGGGAGCTGTTTTTT; cdr3_aa: CASRTGSRRNTGELFF
v_call: TRBV9; j_call: TRBJ1-2; d_call: -; clone_size: -; cdr3_nt: TGTGCCAGCAGCGTAAATAAAGACCGAGCAAACTATGGCTACACCTTC; cdr3_aa: CASSVNKDRANYGYTF
v_call: TRBV6-6; j_call: TRBJ2-7; d_call: TRBD1; clone_size: -; cdr3_nt: TGTGCCAGCAGCCGGGTACAGGGGGTGGAGTACTTC; cdr3_aa: CASSRVQGVEYF
v_call: TRBV4-2; j_call: TRBJ2-7; d_call: -; clone_size: -; cdr3_nt: TGTGCCAGCAGCTACCAACCAGGGGAAAGCTCCTACGAGCAGTACTTC; cdr3_aa: CASSYQPGESSYEQYF
v_call: TRBV6-5; j_call: TRBJ1-1; d_call: -; clone_size: -; cdr3_nt: TGTGCCAGCAGTTCACAGGGCTGGAACACTGAAGCTTTCTTT; cdr3_aa: CASSSQGWNTEAFF
v_call: TRBV16; j_call: TRBJ1-1; d_call: -; clone_size: -; cdr3_nt: TGTGCCAGCAGCCAATCGCGGGGGGTAGGCGCTGAAGCTTTCTTT; cdr3_aa: CASSQSRGVGAEAFF
v_call: TRBV5-1; j_call: TRBJ1-1; d_call: -; clone_size: -; cdr3_nt: TGCGCCAGCAGCTATAGCACAGGAAGGACTGAAGCTTTCTTT; cdr3_aa: CASSYSTGRTEAFF
v_call: TRBV7-9; j_call: TRBJ1-2; d_call: -; clone_size: -; cdr3_nt: TGTGCCAGCAGCTTATTACTAAGGGGTGGCTATGGCTACACCTTC; cdr3_aa: CASSLLLRGGYGYTF
v_call: TRBV3-1/TRBV3-2; j_call: TRBJ1-1; d_call: -; clone_size: -; cdr3_nt: TGTGCCAGCACCCGTTACAGGGTCGACACTGAAGCTTTCTTT; cdr3_aa: CASTRYRVDTEAFF
v_call: TRBV5-1; j_call: TRBJ2-1; d_call: -; clone_size: -; cdr3_nt: TGCGCCAGCAGCTTGCCAGGGATCAATGAGCAGTTCTTC; cdr3_aa: CASSLPGINEQFF
v_call: TRBV4-1; j_call: TRBJ2-2; d_call: TRBD2; clone_size: -; cdr3_nt: TGCGCCAGCAGCCCTCTTGGGGGGGGAACCGGGGAGCTGTTTTTT; cdr3_aa: CASSPLGGGTGELFF
v_call: TRBV12-3/TRBV12-4; j_call: TRBJ2-2; d_call: -; clone_size: -; cdr3_nt: TGTGCCAGCAGGGGGGCGAACACCGGGGAGCTGTTTTTT; cdr3_aa: CASRGANTGELFF
v_call: TRBV9; j_call: TRBJ1-2; d_call: TRBD1; clone_size: -; cdr3_nt: TGTGCCAGCAGCGGGCGAAATCAGGGGGCCGGAGGCTACACCTTC; cdr3_aa: CASSGRNQGAGGYTF
v_call: TRBV7-9; j_call: TRBJ1-2; d_call: -; clone_size: -; cdr3_nt: TGTGCCAGCAGCTCGGGGGGCTTCGGCTATGGCTACACCTTC; cdr3_aa: CASSSGGFGYGYTF
v_call: TRBV6-5; j_call: TRBJ2-7; d_call: TRBD2; clone_size: once; cdr3_nt: TGTGCCAGCAGCCTACTAGCGGGGGGCGCCTACGAGCAGTACTTC; cdr3_aa: CASSLLAGGAYEQYF
v_call: TRBV5-6; j_call: TRBJ1-1; d_call: -; clone_size: -; cdr3_nt: TGTGCCAGCAGCTTGGACGGGGGTGCGAGAGCTTTCTTT; cdr3_aa: CASSLDGGARAFF
v_call: TRBV7-2; j_call: TRBJ1-2; d_call: -; clone_size: once; cdr3_nt: TGTGCCAGCAGCCGCTCATACGTCGGCAGTGCTAACTATGGCTACACCTTC; cdr3_aa: CASSRSYVGSANYGYTF
v_call: TRBV5-1; j_call: TRBJ2-3; d_call: -; clone_size: -; cdr3_nt: TGCGCCAGCAGCGGAGTGGGGGATCTGGATACGCAGTATTTT; cdr3_aa: CASSGVGDLDTQYF
v_call: TRBV7-9; j_call: TRBJ1-3; d_call: -; clone_size: -; cdr3_nt: TGTGCCAGCAGCCCGAGAACAGGGAGGGGTTCTGGAAACACCATATATTTT; cdr3_aa: CASSPRTGRGSGNTIYF
v_call: TRBV7-8; j_call: TRBJ2-5; d_call: -; clone_size: -; cdr3_nt: TGTGCCAGCAGCAGTGCAGGGACGGAGACCCAGTACTTC; cdr3_aa: CASSSAGTETQYF
v_call: TRBV5-1; j_call: TRBJ1-5; d_call: -; clone_size: -; cdr3_nt: TGCGCCAGCGCCGAGACAGGCCCTCCGGAGGGCAATCAGCCCCAGCATTTT; cdr3_aa: CASAETGPPEGNQPQHF
v_call: TRBV9; j_call: TRBJ2-1; d_call: TRBD2; clone_size: -; cdr3_nt: TGTGCCAGCAGCCCCAGGGAGGGTGCCTACAATGAGCAGTTCTTC; cdr3_aa: CASSPREGAYNEQFF
v_call: TRBV5-1; j_call: TRBJ2-7; d_call: -; clone_size: -; cdr3_nt: TGCGCCAGCAGCTTGGACGGGGCCTACGAGCAGTACTTC; cdr3_aa: CASSLDGAYEQYF
v_call: TRBV20-1; j_call: TRBJ1-6; d_call: TRBD1; clone_size: -; cdr3_nt: TGCAGTGCTAGAGATTGGACAGGGGGAAATTTT; cdr3_aa: CSARDWTGGNF
v_call: TRBV3-1/TRBV3-2; j_call: TRBJ1-3; d_call: TRBD1; clone_size: -; cdr3_nt: TGTGCCAGCAGCCATGAGGGCAGGGGGCGTTCTGGAAACACCATATATTTT; cdr3_aa: CASSHEGRGRSGNTIYF
v_call: TRBV18; j_call: TRBJ1-5; d_call: -; clone_size: -; cdr3_nt: TGTGCCAGCTCACCAGGGGGCGCCGATCAGCCCCAGCATTTT; cdr3_aa: CASSPGGADQPQHF
v_call: TRBV27; j_call: TRBJ2-2; d_call: -; clone_size: -; cdr3_nt: TGTGCCAGCACCTTTATACGAAATTACGCGAACACCGGGGAGCTGTTTTTT; cdr3_aa: CASTFIRNYANTGELFF
v_call: TRBV19; j_call: TRBJ1-6; d_call: -; clone_size: -; cdr3_nt: TGTGCCAGTAGTACCCCTTCTCCGGGACCCAAAAGCTCCTATAATTCACCCCTCCACTTT; cdr3_aa: CASSTPSPGPKSSYNSPLHF
v_call: TRBV7-8; j_call: TRBJ2-7; d_call: -; clone_size: -; cdr3_nt: TGTGCCAGCACCCCCGTGGGGGGGGGCGCATCCTACGAGCAGTACTTC; cdr3_aa: CASTPVGGGASYEQYF
v_call: TRBV5-1; j_call: TRBJ2-7; d_call: -; clone_size: -; cdr3_nt: TGCGCCAGCGCTGGAGGGGATGCCTACGAGCAGTACTTC; cdr3_aa: CASAGGDAYEQYF
v_call: TRBV4-2; j_call: TRBJ1-5; d_call: -; clone_size: -; cdr3_nt: TGTGCCAGCAGCCAGACGAGCGGGGGAAGCAATCAGCCCCAGCATTTT; cdr3_aa: CASSQTSGGSNQPQHF
v_call: TRBV21-1; j_call: TRBJ2-3; d_call: -; clone_size: -; cdr3_nt: TGTGCCAGCAGCAAAGAACCAGAGAAAGGACAGGGGGTGCCAGATACGCAGTATTTT; cdr3_aa: CASSKEPEKGQGVPDTQYF
v_call: TRBV12-3/TRBV12-4; j_call: TRBJ2-2; d_call: -; clone_size: -; cdr3_nt: TGTGCCAGCAGTTTTAAGGGGACCGGGGAGCTGTTTTTT; cdr3_aa: CASSFKGTGELFF
v_call: TRBV14; j_call: TRBJ2-7; d_call: -; clone_size: -; cdr3_nt: TGTGCCAGCGGGGACTACGAGCAGTACTTC; cdr3_aa: CASGDYEQYF
v_call: TRBV11-2; j_call: TRBJ1-2; d_call: -; clone_size: -; cdr3_nt: TGTGCCAGCAGCTTAATGGCGGGAAACTATGGCTACACCTTC; cdr3_aa: CASSLMAGNYGYTF
v_call: TRBV5-1; j_call: TRBJ2-3; d_call: -; clone_size: -; cdr3_nt: TGCGCCAGCAGCCAGGGGGGAATCAGCACAGATACGCAGTATTTT; cdr3_aa: CASSQGGISTDTQYF
v_call: TRBV3-1/TRBV3-2; j_call: TRBJ2-3; d_call: TRBD2; clone_size: -; cdr3_nt: TGTGCCAGCAGCCCAGGACTAGCGGGGGATGGGTATTTT; cdr3_aa: CASSPGLAGDGYF
v_call: TRBV7-8; j_call: TRBJ1-2; d_call: TRBD1; clone_size: -; cdr3_nt: TGTGCCAGCAGCACAGGGGGATTGGGCTACACCTTC; cdr3_aa: CASSTGGLGYTF
v_call: TRBV5-8; j_call: TRBJ2-7; d_call: -; clone_size: once; cdr3_nt: TGTGCCAGCAGCCCGAGGTTAGGGGGGGAATCCTACGAGCAGTACTTC; cdr3_aa: CASSPRLGGESYEQYF